One TCR beta chain is described in this entry. What it binds is unknown. This record belongs to a study of cytomegalovirus exposure and HLA in healthy donors. CDR3 length: 17 amino acids. Germline assignment: CDR1 SGHVS and CDR2 FNYEAQ. V lost 8 bases to trimming and J lost 2 bases; unmatched junction nucleotides: 11. It was with 60 Vbeta and 13 Jbeta primers that the PCR ran. Repertoires were generated with immunoSEQ multiplex PCR, while TCRdb's copy carries only in-frame clones and drops some. Of under 200,000 clones in the sample, 75% to 85% were seen once. Study results and caveats: High specificity and sensitivity for cytomegalovirus status were reported for the classifier. Later, an analysis found that common viral pathogens appeared to be linked with several of the most significant clusters. In all likelihood, a cluster of highly shared sequence variants was a sequencing artifact.

The sequencing input was PBMCs. V gene TRBV7-6 combines with J gene TRBJ2-2, with TRBD1 matching over 10 bases. This TCR was recovered from a woman in her forties or fifties in good health and CMV-seronegative. CDR3 bases: TGTGCCAGCCGTACCCCCGGGGACAGGGGTAACACCGGGGAGCTGTTTTTT. It codes for CASRTPGDRGNTGELFF. The variable domain in full, with the rest retrieved from reference TRBV7-6 and TRBJ2-2, is GAGVSQSPRYKVTKRGQDVALRCDPISGHVSLYWYRQALGQGPEFLTYFNYEAQQDKSGLPNDRFSAERPEGSISTLTIQRTEQRDSAMYRCASRTPGDRGNTGELFFGEGSRLTVL.